Below, 29 T cell receptor beta chains from the same sample are listed, as sequenced in a study of blood T cell repertoires in COVID-19. Clones were read by immunoSEQ multiplex PCR, and TCRdb kept only the in-frame ones, dropping some. The data show a few hundred thousand clones, with around 80% seen just once and under 5.5% held by the top ten. Sequencing was done on a sample of peripheral blood. The receptors here all came from a man in his 60s with acute or convalescent COVID-19.

This chain connects TRBV7-9 to TRBJ1-4; unclear D gene. Trimming pared 5 bases from V and 4 bases from J, leaving 8 bases between. Germline CDR1 is SEHNR and CDR2 is FQNEAQ (reference sequence). This CDR3 comprises 13 residues. CDR3 nucleotides: TGTGCCAGCAGCACGGGAGTTAATGAAAAACTGTTTTTT. Protein product: CASSTGVNEKLFF.

In nucleotides, the CDR3 is TGTGCCATCAGTGGCCGGACAGGACTGGAAGAGCAGTACTTC. Its translation is CAISGRTGLEEQYF. V usage is TRBV10-3 and J usage is TRBJ2-7, with 7 bases that match TRBD1. The germline V gene has CDR1 ENHRY and CDR2 SYGVKD. The length of the CDR3 is 14 residues. V was pared by 4 bases and J by 7 bases, with 10 bases of the junction left unmatched.

Of note for this clone: The same CDR3 is also encoded by other DNA sequences in this sample. The J gene is TRBJ1-6, the V gene TRBV5-1; possibly TRBD1 for D (5 bases). V was pared by 0 bases and J by 4 bases, with 17 bases between. There are 18 residues in the CDR3. Per germline, CDR1 SGHRS and CDR2 YFSETQ. The CDR3 loop reads CASSLEGRGGGYNSPLHF. As DNA, the CDR3 is TGCGCCAGCAGCTTGGAAGGGCGTGGGGGAGGGTATAATTCACCCCTCCACTTT.

V is TRBV12-2 and J is TRBJ2-2; the table's D gene call, TRBD1, was not cross checked with the DNA. TRBV12-2 is a known pseudogene. The CDR3 is made up of 13 amino acids. In nucleotides, the CDR3 is TGTGCAAGTCGCTTAGGTCCAACCGGGGAGCTGTTTTTT. Translating gives CASRLGPTGELFF.

This chain joins TRBV4-1 and TRBJ2-2; TRBD2 matches at 14 bases. The trim removed 2 bases at V and 6 bases at J, leaving 2 bases unmatched. The CDR3 runs to 16 residues. CDR1 MGHRA and CDR2 YSYEKL come from the germline V gene. This CDR3 reads CASSQTGLAGAGELFF. The CDR3 DNA reads TGCGCCAGCAGCCAAACGGGACTAGCGGGAGCCGGGGAGCTGTTTTTT.

The chain combines TRBV27 with TRBJ1-2; no firm D call. Germline-derived CDR1 and CDR2 are MNHEY and SMNVEV (reference sequence). The CDR3 is 14 residues long. The V end lost 5 bases, the J end lost 2 bases, and 12 bases lay between the germline ends. The CDR3, as DNA: TGTGCCAGCAGTAGTTCGGGTGGCAACTATGGCTACACCTTC. Protein sequence: CASSSSGGNYGYTF.

CDR3: CASSSPLRTGHQPQHF. The DNA for the CDR3 is TGTGCCAGCAGTTCTCCCCTTCGGACAGGGCATCAGCCCCAGCATTTT. The V gene is TRBV6-2 or TRBV6-3, the J gene TRBJ1-5, with TRBD1 matching 8 bases. CDR3 size: 16 residues. CDR1 and CDR2 from the germline V gene are MNHEY and SVGEGT. J gave up 5 bases and V 4 bases, and 10 bases lay outside the gene matches.

This clone has a single count. J is TRBJ1-1 and V is TRBV9, with D perhaps TRBD1 (6 bases). Germline assignment: CDR1 SGDLS and CDR2 YYNGEE. The V gene lost 4 bases and the J gene lost 0 bases, with 13 bases spanning the gap. The CDR3 is 15 residues long. DNA of the CDR3: TGTGCCAGCAGCCCCCGGGGGGCCCTGAACACTGAAGCTTTCTTT. It codes for CASSPRGALNTEAFF.

This clone came up a few times. Other nucleotide sequences from this sample produce the same CDR3. The chain couples TRBV18 to TRBJ1-1; D might be TRBD1 (5 bases). There are 13 residues in the CDR3. Deletions cut 3 bases from V and 1 base from J, with 6 bases between. Germline CDR1 and CDR2: KGHSH and LQKENI. As DNA, the CDR3 is TGTGCCAGCTCACCGACAGAGAACACTGAAGCTTTCTTT. This encodes CASSPTENTEAFF.

The chain carries TRBV6-4 and TRBJ2-5; 8 positions agree with TRBD1. Germline values: CDR1 MRHNA, CDR2 SNTAGT. CDR3 length: 15 residues. V lost 1 base to trimming and J lost 5 bases; unmatched junction nucleotides: 6. CDR3 in DNA: TGTGCCAGCAGTGACTACCCGACAGGGGTGGAGACCCAGTACTTC. Protein sequence: CASSDYPTGVETQYF.

V is TRBV28 and J is TRBJ1-5; a weak D match, TRBD1 (6 bases). This CDR3 has 15 amino acids. CDR1 and CDR2 (germline): MDHEN, SYDVKM. Trimming removed 2 bases from V and 9 bases from J, with 17 bases in between. This chain's CDR3 is CASSLRQAMPRPQHF. The CDR3 DNA is TGTGCCAGCAGTTTAAGACAGGCTATGCCCCGGCCCCAGCATTTT.

The chain uses TRBV19 and TRBJ2-1; TRBD1 matches at 9 bases. Trimming took 3 bases from V and 3 from J; bases not matched to a gene: 3. Germline V CDR1 and CDR2: LNHDA, SQIVND (reference sequence). The CDR3 has 15 residues. CDR3 residues: CASSMTGGFYNEQFF. CDR3 sequence (DNA): TGTGCCAGTAGTATGACAGGGGGATTCTACAATGAGCAGTTCTTC.

This chain uses TRBV12-3 or TRBV12-4 with TRBJ2-5; tentative D call: TRBD2 (6 bases). The germline V and J ends were trimmed by 3 bases and 7 bases, with 12 bases remaining between them. The CDR3 is 13 amino acids. The CDR3 sequence: CASSLEGSATQYF. The CDR3 DNA follows: TGTGCCAGCAGTTTGGAGGGGAGTGCGACCCAGTACTTC.

A few counts support this clone. A junction end diverges from the germline sequence, so it may reflect a read error. CDR3 coding DNA: TGTGCCAGCAGTCTCGGACTAGCGGGAGGGCCTGGGATGTACAATAAGCAGTTCTTC. Translation: CASSLGLAGGPGMYNKQFF. The chain links TRBV28 to TRBJ2-1, with 15 positions matching TRBD2. There are 19 residues in the CDR3. The germline V gene encodes CDR1 MDHEN and CDR2 SYDVKM.

This chain joins TRBV7-6 and TRBJ2-2; D unresolved. V was trimmed by 5 bases and J by 5 bases, leaving 9 bases between them. This CDR3 has 13 amino acids. The germline gives CDR1 SGHVS, CDR2 FNYEAQ. The CDR3: CASSARGTGELFF. In DNA, the CDR3 is TGTGCCAGCAGCGCAAGAGGAACCGGGGAGCTGTTTTTT.

The genes are TRBV6-1 and TRBJ1-2, with D unclear. The V end lost 5 bases, the J end lost 13 bases, and 23 bases lay between the germline ends. CDR3 length equals 14 residues. Germline assignment: CDR1 MNHNS and CDR2 SASEGT. DNA for the CDR3: TGTGCCAGCAGTTCGTCCGCTTACCTCCAGTCGGGCACCTTC. It yields the protein CASSSSAYLQSGTF.

The chain couples TRBV11-2 to TRBJ1-1; a possible D gene is TRBD1 (5 bases). With 0 bases removed from V and 1 base from J, the gap between germline ends came to 9 bases. Germline V gene data show CDR1 as SGHAT and CDR2 as FQNNGV. This CDR3 contains 15 residues. The CDR3, as DNA: TGTGCCAGCAGCTTAGATTTCAGGGCGAACACTGAAGCTTTCTTT. This gives the protein CASSLDFRANTEAFF.

The CDR3 spells CASSSRGGSGNTQYF. The CDR3 bases are TGTGCCAGCAGCTCTCGGGGGGGCTCAGGGAATACGCAGTATTTT. The chain is built from TRBV5-4 and TRBJ2-3; 8 bases agree with TRBD2. The CDR3 spans 15 residues. Germline V lookup: CDR1 SGHNT, CDR2 YYREEE (reference sequence). The V and J ends lost 3 bases and 7 bases, in that order; junction bases with no gene match: 10.

The V call is TRBV29-1, the J call TRBJ1-1; 7 nucleotides agree with TRBD1. The CDR3 sequence is 13 residues long. J was trimmed by 3 bases and V by 6 bases; bases with no gene match: 7. Looked up from germline, CDR1 is SQVTM and CDR2 is ANQGSEA. The CDR3 here is CSVLQGLYTEAFF. In DNA form, the CDR3 reads TGCAGCGTCCTACAGGGGCTGTACACTGAAGCTTTCTTT.

The chain joins TRBV5-1 to TRBJ2-7; 10 positions match TRBD2. CDR1 is SGHRS, CDR2 YFSETQ, per germline. The CDR3 spans 17 residues. V shed 0 bases, J shed 6 bases, and the junction held 12 bases outside the gene matches. The CDR3 loop is CASSLAASGSHLGEQYF. The CDR3, as DNA: TGCGCCAGCAGCTTGGCTGCTAGCGGGAGCCATTTGGGCGAGCAGTACTTC. The variable domain in full, completed from reference TRBV5-1 and TRBJ2-7, reads KAGVTQTPRYLIKTRGQQVTLSCSPISGHRSVSWYQQTPGQGLQFLFEYFSETQRNKGNFPGRFSGRQFSNSRSEMNVSTLELGDSALYLCASSLAASGSHLGEQYFGPGTRLTVT.

The rearrangement links TRBV7-6 to TRBJ2-7, with 7 bases fitting TRBD1. The length of the CDR3 is 16 residues. CDR1 and CDR2 from the germline V gene are SGHVS and FNYEAQ. With 5 bases clipped from V and 3 bases from J, the junction kept 13 bases outside the gene matches. In nucleotides, the CDR3 is TGTGCCAGCAGCCTACGCGAAGGACAGGCAGACTACGAGCAGTACTTC. Translation gives CASSLREGQADYEQYF.

The chain carries TRBV10-1 and TRBJ2-6; possibly TRBD2 for D (6 bases). Trimming removed 7 bases at V and 0 bases at J, with 22 bases between. This CDR3 region has 19 residues. CDR1 and CDR2 (germline): WNHNN, SYGVQD (reference sequence). The CDR3: CASTNRDCPSSSGANVLTF. CDR3 nucleotide sequence: TGCGCCAGCACCAATAGGGACTGCCCCTCAAGCTCTGGGGCCAACGTCCTGACTTTC.

The chain carries TRBV19 and TRBJ2-3; D call uncertain. V was trimmed by 5 bases and J by 5 bases, leaving 5 bases between them. CDR1 and CDR2 (germline): LNHDA, SQIVND (reference sequence). The CDR3 totals 11 residues. This chain's CDR3 is CASSVRDTQYF. CDR3 in DNA: TGTGCCAGTAGTGTTAGAGATACGCAGTATTTT.

This sequence joins TRBV27 and TRBJ1-4; TRBD1 agrees at 9 bases. Trimming cost V 3 bases and J 5 bases; bases outside gene matches: 7. Per the germline V gene, CDR1 is MNHEY and CDR2 is SMNVEV (reference sequence). CDR3 length equals 16 residues. The CDR3 here is CASSLVTGGSNEKLFF. As DNA, the CDR3 is TGTGCCAGCAGTTTGGTGACAGGGGGAAGCAATGAAAAACTGTTTTTT.

This sequence joins TRBV7-6 and TRBJ2-1; no reliable D call. The germline CDR1 and CDR2 sequences are SGHVS and FNYEAQ. The CDR3 covers 16 residues. V was cut by 6 bases and J by 0 bases, with 15 bases left in between. CDR3 nucleotides: TGTGCCAGCAGTCTTCACTCGCTTAGCTCCTACAATGAGCAGTTCTTC. This translates into CASSLHSLSSYNEQFF.

The chain recombines TRBV9 with TRBJ1-3; 7 bases match TRBD1. This CDR3 has 14 residues. CDR1 SGDLS and CDR2 YYNGEE come from the germline V gene. Germline trimming cut 0 bases from V and 4 bases from J; bases unmatched to any gene: 1. In nucleotides, the CDR3 is TGTGCCAGCAGCGTAGAGGGACAGGGAAACACCATATATTTT. Translated: CASSVEGQGNTIYF.

The rearrangement links TRBV4-1 to TRBJ1-2; TRBD1 matches at 8 bases. Looked up from germline, CDR1 is MGHRA and CDR2 is YSYEKL. With V trimmed by 0 bases and J by 8 bases, 2 bases remained unmatched. CDR3 length equals 13 residues. CDR3 DNA sequence: TGCGCCAGCAGCCAAGACAGGGGGCTAGGCTACACCTTC. It yields the protein CASSQDRGLGYTF.

This clone was seen many times. V gene TRBV11-3 combines with J gene TRBJ2-5; D perhaps matches TRBD2 (5 bases). The CDR3 sequence is 15 residues long. V was trimmed by 1 base and J by 1 base, leaving 10 bases between them. The V gene's germline CDR1 is SGHNT and CDR2 YENEEA. The CDR3 region is CASSLGARGQETQYF. The DNA for the CDR3 is TGTGCCAGCAGCTTAGGAGCCCGGGGCCAAGAGACCCAGTACTTC.

This chain connects TRBV9 to TRBJ2-2; TRBD2 matches 8 bases. The CDR3 is made up of 15 amino acids. Germline V gene lookup returns CDR1 SGDLS and CDR2 YYNGEE. J gave up 6 bases and V 3 bases, and 7 bases lay outside the gene matches. CDR3 DNA: TGTGCCAGCAGCGCAAGCGGGAGTACGCCCGGGGAGCTGTTTTTT. Amino acids: CASSASGSTPGELFF.